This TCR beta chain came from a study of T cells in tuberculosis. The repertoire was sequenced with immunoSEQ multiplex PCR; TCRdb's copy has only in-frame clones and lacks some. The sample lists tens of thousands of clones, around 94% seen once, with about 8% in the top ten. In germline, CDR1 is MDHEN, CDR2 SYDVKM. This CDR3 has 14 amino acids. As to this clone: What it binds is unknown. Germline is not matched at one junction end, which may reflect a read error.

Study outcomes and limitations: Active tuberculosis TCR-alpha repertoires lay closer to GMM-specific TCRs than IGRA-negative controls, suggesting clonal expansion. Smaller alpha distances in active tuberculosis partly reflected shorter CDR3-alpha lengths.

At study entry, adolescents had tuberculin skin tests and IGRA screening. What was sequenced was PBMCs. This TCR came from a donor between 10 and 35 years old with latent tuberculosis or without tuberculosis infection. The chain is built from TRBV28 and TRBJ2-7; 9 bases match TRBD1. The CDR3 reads CASSLGQGSSEQYF. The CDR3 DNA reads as TGTGCCAGCAGTTTGGGACAGGGATCCTCCGAGCAGTACTTC.